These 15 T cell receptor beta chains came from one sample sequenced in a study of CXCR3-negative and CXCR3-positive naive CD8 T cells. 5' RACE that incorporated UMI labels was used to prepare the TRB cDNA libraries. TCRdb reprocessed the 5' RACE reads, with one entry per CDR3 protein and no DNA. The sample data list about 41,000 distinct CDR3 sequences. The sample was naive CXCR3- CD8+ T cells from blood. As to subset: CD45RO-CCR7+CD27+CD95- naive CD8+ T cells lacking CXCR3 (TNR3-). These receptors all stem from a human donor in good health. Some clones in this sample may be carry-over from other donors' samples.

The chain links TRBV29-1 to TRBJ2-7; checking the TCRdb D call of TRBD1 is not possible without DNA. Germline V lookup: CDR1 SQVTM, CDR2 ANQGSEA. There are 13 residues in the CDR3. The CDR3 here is CSATGGHGYEQYF.

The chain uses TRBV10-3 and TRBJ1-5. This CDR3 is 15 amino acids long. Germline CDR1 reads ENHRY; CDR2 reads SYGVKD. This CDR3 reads CAISGGGGVGQPQHF.

CDR3 amino acids: CASSLQGGIQYF. The rearrangement uses TRBV27 and TRBJ2-4; TCRdb selects TRBD1, and the lack of DNA leaves this call unchecked. Germline values: CDR1 MNHEY, CDR2 SMNVEV (reference sequence). The CDR3 sequence is 12 residues long.

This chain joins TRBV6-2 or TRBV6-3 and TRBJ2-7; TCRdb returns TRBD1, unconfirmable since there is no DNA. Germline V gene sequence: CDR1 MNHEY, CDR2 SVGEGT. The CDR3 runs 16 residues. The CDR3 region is CASSYYGQGAVYEQYF.

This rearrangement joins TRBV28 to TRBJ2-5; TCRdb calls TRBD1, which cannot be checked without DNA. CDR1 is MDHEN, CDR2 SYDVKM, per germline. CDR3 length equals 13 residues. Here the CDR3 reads CASGDRLQETQYF. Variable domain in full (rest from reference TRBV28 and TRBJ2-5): DVKVTQSSRYLVKRTGEKVFLECVQDMDHENMFWYRQDPGLGLRLIYFSYDVKMKEKGDIPEGYSVSREKKERFSLILESASTNQTSMYLCASGDRLQETQYFGPGTRLLVL.

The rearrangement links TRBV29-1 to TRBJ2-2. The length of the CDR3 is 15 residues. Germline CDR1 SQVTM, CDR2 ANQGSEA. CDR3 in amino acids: CSVFGTNNGPGELFF.

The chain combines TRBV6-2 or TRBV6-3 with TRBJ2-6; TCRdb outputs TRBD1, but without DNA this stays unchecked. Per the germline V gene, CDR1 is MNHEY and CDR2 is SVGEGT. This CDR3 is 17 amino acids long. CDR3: CASFFDRSSSGANVLTF.

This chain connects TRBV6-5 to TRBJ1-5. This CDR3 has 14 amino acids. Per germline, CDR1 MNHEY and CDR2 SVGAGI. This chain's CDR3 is CASSYSGGVEPQHF.

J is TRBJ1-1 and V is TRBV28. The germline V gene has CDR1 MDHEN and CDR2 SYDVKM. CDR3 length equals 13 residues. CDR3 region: CASTRTENTEAFF.

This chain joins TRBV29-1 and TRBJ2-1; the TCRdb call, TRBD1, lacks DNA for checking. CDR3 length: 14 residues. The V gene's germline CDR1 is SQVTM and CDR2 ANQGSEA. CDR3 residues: CSVARSGADNEQFF.

CDR3 sequence reads: CSVPQPDRYNEQFF. The V gene is TRBV29-1, the J gene TRBJ2-1; TCRdb gives TRBD2 as the D gene, but with no DNA this cannot be confirmed. The CDR3 is made up of 14 amino acids. CDR1 is SQVTM, CDR2 ANQGSEA, per germline.

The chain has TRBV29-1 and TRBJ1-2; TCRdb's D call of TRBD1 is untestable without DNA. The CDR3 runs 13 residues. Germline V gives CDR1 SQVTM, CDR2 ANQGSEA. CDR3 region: CSVATGTGDGYTF.

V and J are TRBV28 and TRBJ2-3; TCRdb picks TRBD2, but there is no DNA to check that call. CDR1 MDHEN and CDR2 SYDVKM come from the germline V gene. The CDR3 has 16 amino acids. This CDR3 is CASSLLLAGGTDTQYF.

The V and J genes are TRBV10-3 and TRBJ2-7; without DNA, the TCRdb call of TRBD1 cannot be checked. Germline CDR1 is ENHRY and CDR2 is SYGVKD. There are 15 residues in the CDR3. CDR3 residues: CAISSGGLSPYEQYF.

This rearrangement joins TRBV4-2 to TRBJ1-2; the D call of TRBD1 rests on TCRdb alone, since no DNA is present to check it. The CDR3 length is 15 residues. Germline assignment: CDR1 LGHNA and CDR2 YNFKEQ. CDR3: CASSLTGTANYGYTF.